This T cell receptor (beta chain) was captured by sequencing in a study of blood T cell repertoires in COVID-19. Across the study: Nucleic acid was either cDNA or gDNA, and it came from T cells, B-cell-depleted T cells, or PBMCs.

Germline V gene data show CDR1 as LGHDT and CDR2 as YNNKEL (reference sequence). This CDR3 contains 16 residues. The trim removed 4 bases at V and 4 bases at J, leaving 7 bases unmatched. In the authors' workflow: Reference gene primer amplification gave nucleated cell count estimates. Profiling relied on immunoSEQ multiplex PCR, and the TCRdb table lists in-frame clones only, not all of them. D and trimming come from the DNA, and the V and J calls and clone size come from that table. Of 200,000 to 300,000 clones listed, around four fifths are singletons. The V gene is TRBV3-1 (or the pseudogene TRBV3-2), the J gene TRBJ1-6; TRBD1 agrees at 7 bases. The clonotype was recovered from a man aged 60 to 69 with acute or convalescent COVID-19. The sequenced sample consisted of peripheral blood. The CDR3 DNA follows: TGTGCCAGCAGCCCACGCCCGGGACAGTATAATTCACCCCTCCACTTT. Protein sequence: CASSPRPGQYNSPLHF.